This T cell receptor beta chain was found in a study of blood T cell repertoires in COVID-19. Study overall: Samples came from the United States, Italy and Spain, spanning acute and convalescent COVID-19. Sources were T cells, B-cell-depleted T cells, or PBMCs; the material itself was cDNA or gDNA.

Trimming removed 6 bases from V and 4 bases from J; junction bases left unmatched: 9. From germline, CDR1 is MDHEN and CDR2 SYDVKM. The CDR3 has 15 residues. In the source study's methods: It was from reference gene primer amplification that nucleated cell counts were estimated. Sequenced by immunoSEQ multiplex PCR; TCRdb stores in-frame clones only, minus some. That table is the source of V, J and clone size, and D and trimming were worked out from the DNA. Altogether a few hundred thousand clones are present, about four fifths being singletons, with the ten largest covering 3%. The TCR sequence derives from a woman aged 25 to 39 who had recovered from COVID-19. The material sequenced was peripheral blood. The chain carries TRBV28 and TRBJ1-5, with TRBD1 identical over 7 bases. This CDR3 is CASRFTGTENQPQHF. The CDR3 DNA reads TGTGCCAGCAGGTTCACCGGGACAGAGAATCAGCCCCAGCATTTT.